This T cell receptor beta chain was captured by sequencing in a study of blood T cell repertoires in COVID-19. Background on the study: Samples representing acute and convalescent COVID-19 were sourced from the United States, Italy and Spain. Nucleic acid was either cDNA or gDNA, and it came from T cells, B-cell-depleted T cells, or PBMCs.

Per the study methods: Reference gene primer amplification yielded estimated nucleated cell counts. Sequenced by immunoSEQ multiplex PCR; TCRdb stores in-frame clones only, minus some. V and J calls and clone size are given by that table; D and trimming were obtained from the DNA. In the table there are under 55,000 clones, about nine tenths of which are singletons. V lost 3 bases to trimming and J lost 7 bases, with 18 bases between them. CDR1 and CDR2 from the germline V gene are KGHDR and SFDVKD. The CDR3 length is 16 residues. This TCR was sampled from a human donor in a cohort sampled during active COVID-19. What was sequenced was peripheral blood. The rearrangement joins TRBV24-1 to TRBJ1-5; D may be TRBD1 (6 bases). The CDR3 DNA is TGTGCCACCAGTGATAACCTACAGGGTCTGGGACAGCCCCAGCATTTT. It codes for CATSDNLQGLGQPQHF.